The 24 T cell receptor beta chains presented below share a single source sample, sequenced in a study of blood T cell repertoires in COVID-19. Only in-frame clones appear in the TCRdb table, and some are missing; sequencing was by immunoSEQ multiplex PCR. The table records about 82,000 clones, about 74% of them present only once. Sequencing was carried out using peripheral blood. The receptors originated from a human donor with acute or convalescent COVID-19. The donor label of this sample is uncertain.

The chain combines TRBV30 with TRBJ1-4; D not certain. Trimming took off 3 bases at V and 5 bases at J, with 10 bases between the two ends. CDR1 is GTSNPN and CDR2 is SVGIG in the germline V gene (reference sequence). The CDR3 is 13 amino acids. CDR3 in amino acids: CAWREVPNEKLFF. CDR3 DNA: TGTGCCTGGAGGGAGGTCCCGAATGAAAAACTGTTTTTT.

The chain combines TRBV19 with TRBJ2-3; 14 bases are shared with TRBD2. Trimming cost V 3 bases and J 4 bases; bases outside gene matches: 15. The CDR3 loop spans 20 amino acids. Germline-derived CDR1 and CDR2 are LNHDA and SQIVND (reference sequence). DNA for the CDR3: TGTGCCAGTAGTATGGTAGGGACTAGCGGGAGACTCGCCGGGCCAGATACGCAGTATTTT. Its translation: CASSMVGTSGRLAGPDTQYF.

V and J are TRBV19 and TRBJ2-7; 7 bases agree with TRBD2. The V gene end was trimmed by 5 bases and the J gene end by 2 bases; junction bases not matched to a gene: 9. CDR3 length: 15 amino acids. The germline CDR1 and CDR2 sequences are LNHDA and SQIVND (reference sequence). The CDR3: CASSQVTGGTYEQYF. DNA for the CDR3: TGTGCCAGTAGTCAAGTAACGGGAGGCACCTACGAGCAGTACTTC.

This chain joins TRBV9 and TRBJ1-2, with a weak D call TRBD1 (6 bases). Germline assignment: CDR1 SGDLS and CDR2 YYNGEE. The CDR3 runs to 16 residues. Trimming stripped 4 bases from V and 2 bases from J, with 18 bases between. CDR3 in DNA: TGTGCCAGCAGCCCCTCCGCTGGGACACCGAACTATGGCTACACCTTC. This codes for CASSPSAGTPNYGYTF.

The chain couples TRBV6-5 to TRBJ2-7, with 8 bases aligning to TRBD1. Germline CDR1 reads MNHEY; CDR2 reads SVGAGI. This CDR3 is built from 14 residues. V lost 5 bases and J lost 3; bases outside the gene matches: 6. The CDR3 nucleotides are TGTGCCAGCAGTCAATGGGACAGGATCTACGAGCAGTACTTC. Its translation: CASSQWDRIYEQYF.

This clone was seen many times. The chain has TRBV7-6 and TRBJ1-2, with a possible D match to TRBD1 (6 bases). Trimming took 0 bases from V and 5 from J, leaving 16 bases between them. Germline V CDR1 and CDR2: SGHVS, FNYEAQ. This CDR3 has 16 amino acids. CDR3: CASSLAISGTPYGYTF. In DNA form, the CDR3 reads TGTGCCAGCAGCTTAGCAATTTCAGGGACACCTTATGGCTACACCTTC.

In this sample, this clone turned up a few times. The gene calls are TRBV2 and TRBJ2-7, with TRBD1 identical over 8 bases. V was clipped by 6 bases and J by 1 base; unmatched bases: 17. The CDR3 length is 18 residues. The germline CDR1 and CDR2 sequences are SNHLY and FYNNEI. CDR3 in DNA: TGTGCCAGCAGCGGCCCGCCATCCAGGGGGCGGAGGTCCTACGAGCAGTACGTC. Encoded protein: CASSGPPSRGRRSYEQYV.

The chain employs TRBV12-3 or TRBV12-4 and TRBJ2-1; D not certain. The CDR3 totals 13 residues. V dropped 3 bases and J dropped 4 bases, with 7 bases sitting between them. CDR3 in amino acids: CASSFSEYNEQFF. Here the CDR3 DNA reads TGTGCCAGCAGTTTCAGCGAGTACAATGAGCAGTTCTTC.

The chain links TRBV29-1 to TRBJ2-1; D uncertain. Germline V lookup: CDR1 SQVTM, CDR2 ANQGSEA. The CDR3 is made up of 13 amino acids. The V end lost 2 bases, the J end lost 6 bases, and 11 bases lay between the germline ends. The CDR3: CSVEPRSLNEQFF. Here the CDR3 DNA reads TGCAGCGTTGAACCTAGAAGCCTCAATGAGCAGTTCTTC.

This clone has a handful of counts. V gene TRBV5-1 combines with J gene TRBJ1-2; D ambiguous. Germline V CDR1 and CDR2: SGHRS, YFSETQ. The CDR3 loop spans 16 amino acids. The V and J ends lost 0 bases and 3 bases respectively, with 15 bases between them. CDR3 sequence: CASSLDPAPRDYGYTF. CDR3 bases: TGCGCCAGCAGCTTGGATCCGGCTCCACGGGACTATGGCTACACCTTC.

This clone was seen a few times. The genes are TRBV7-2 and TRBJ2-1, with 8 bases matching TRBD2. V gave up 3 bases and J gave up 6 bases; unmatched junction bases: 7. Germline CDR1 and CDR2: SGHTA and FQGNSA. CDR3 length equals 15 residues. In nucleotides, the CDR3 is TGTGCCAGCAGCTTCTACTCCGGGACTAGCAATGAGCAGTTCTTC. Protein sequence: CASSFYSGTSNEQFF.

This clone was counted only a few times. The chain carries TRBV5-6 and TRBJ2-7; 9 bases map to TRBD2. This CDR3 contains 15 residues. Trimming cost V 0 bases and J 3 bases; bases outside gene matches: 4. Germline V lookup: CDR1 SGHDT, CDR2 YYEEEE. The CDR3 region has the DNA TGTGCCAGCAGCTTGGGGCTAGCGGGGAGCTACGAGCAGTACGTC. The encoded protein is CASSLGLAGSYEQYV.

CDR3 residues: CASSPVAGLAKNIQYF. Written as DNA, the CDR3 is TGTGCCAGCAGTCCCGTAGCGGGACTAGCCAAAAACATTCAGTACTTC. V is TRBV27 and J is TRBJ2-4; 8 bases map to TRBD2. There are 16 residues in the CDR3. The trim removed 5 bases at V and 0 bases at J, leaving 6 bases unmatched. Per the germline V gene, CDR1 is MNHEY and CDR2 is SMNVEV (reference sequence).

V usage is TRBV7-2 and J usage is TRBJ2-7, with 7 bases aligning to TRBD2. V shed 5 bases, J shed 2 bases, and the junction held 9 bases outside the gene matches. Germline V CDR1 and CDR2: SGHTA, FQGNSA. The CDR3 totals 15 residues. Here the CDR3 DNA reads TGTGCCAGCAGCCCCCTGGCTAGCGGAACCTACGAGCAGTACTTC. Its translation: CASSPLASGTYEQYF.

This clone has just one count. V and J are TRBV4-3 and TRBJ1-5; TRBD1 might be the D (6 bases). Per the germline V gene, CDR1 is LGHNA and CDR2 is YSLEER. Trimming stripped 0 bases from V and 3 bases from J, with 9 bases between. The CDR3 is 15 residues long. For the CDR3, the DNA is TGCGCCAGCAGCCAAGATGTGGGGGCCAATCAGCCCCAGCATTTT. Its protein is CASSQDVGANQPQHF.

The chain recombines TRBV3-1 (or the pseudogene TRBV3-2) with TRBJ2-1, with 9 nucleotides matching TRBD2. V shed 0 bases, J shed 3 bases, and the junction held 3 bases outside the gene matches. The CDR3 extends over 16 amino acids. Germline V lookup: CDR1 LGHDT, CDR2 YNNKEL (reference sequence). The CDR3 DNA follows: TGTGCCAGCAGCCAAGACTCGCGGGGGGGCTACAATGAGCAGTTCTTC. This gives the protein CASSQDSRGGYNEQFF.

The chain employs TRBV2 and TRBJ1-5; D is uncertain. Trimming removed 7 bases from V and 4 bases from J, with 17 bases in between. Germline V lookup: CDR1 SNHLY, CDR2 FYNNEI. This CDR3 has 15 amino acids. CDR3 sequence reads: CASTLGGPPNQPQHF. For the CDR3, the DNA is TGTGCCAGCACCTTGGGAGGACCACCTAATCAGCCCCAGCATTTT.

V is TRBV28 and J is TRBJ1-1, with a tentative D call TRBD1 (6 bases). The CDR3 loop spans 12 amino acids. The V end lost 6 bases, the J end lost 4 bases, and 9 bases lay between the germline ends. Germline V gene lookup returns CDR1 MDHEN and CDR2 SYDVKM. The CDR3 coding sequence is TGTGCCAGCAGCCTCAGGGGCACTGAAGCTTTCTTT. It is translated as CASSLRGTEAFF.

The genes are TRBV7-2 and TRBJ1-6, with 7 nucleotides matching TRBD1. CDR3 length: 15 residues. Germline CDR1 and CDR2: SGHTA and FQGNSA. The trim removed 4 bases at V and 8 bases at J, leaving 8 bases unmatched. The CDR3 nucleotides are TGTGCCAGCAGCTCCCAGGGACAGACCTATTCACCCCTCCACTTT. Its translation is CASSSQGQTYSPLHF.

The chain joins TRBV28 to TRBJ1-2; D remains unclear. The CDR3 length is 12 residues. Germline lookup yields CDR1 MDHEN and CDR2 SYDVKM. Trimming stripped 8 bases from V and 4 bases from J, with 11 bases between. The CDR3: CASRASGYGYTF. The CDR3 bases are TGTGCCAGCCGGGCCAGCGGCTATGGCTACACCTTC.

The rearrangement links TRBV27 to TRBJ2-1, with 10 bases aligning to TRBD2. CDR1 is MNHEY, CDR2 SMNVEV, per germline (reference sequence). The CDR3 sequence is 15 residues long. V shed 5 bases and J 5 bases; nucleotides not matched to a gene: 6. CDR3 amino acids: CASSPLAGVHNEQFF. DNA for the CDR3: TGTGCCAGCAGTCCCCTAGCGGGAGTACACAATGAGCAGTTCTTC.

This clone counts as medium-sized. The chain combines TRBV7-6 with TRBJ2-7; D call uncertain. Germline CDR1 reads SGHVS; CDR2 reads FNYEAQ. The length of the CDR3 is 13 residues. V shed 0 bases and J shed 0 bases, with 3 bases lying between them. CDR3 DNA: TGTGCCAGCAGCTTAGCGAGCTCCTACGAGCAGTACTTC. Protein: CASSLASSYEQYF. The whole variable domain, remainder taken from reference TRBV7-6 and TRBJ2-7, is GAGVSQSPRYKVTKRGQDVALRCDPISGHVSLYWYRQALGQGPEFLTYFNYEAQQDKSGLPNDRFSAERPEGSISTLTIQRTEQRDSAMYRCASSLASSYEQYFGPGTRLTVT.

This clone was picked up many times. The chain has TRBV6-5 and TRBJ1-3, with TRBD1 matching 7 bases. Trimming took 7 bases from V and 7 from J; bases not matched to a gene: 13. This CDR3 comprises 15 residues. Looked up from germline, CDR1 is MNHEY and CDR2 is SVGAGI. CDR3 sequence reads: CASTIVTGQLNTIYF. The CDR3 region has the DNA TGTGCCAGCACCATAGTGACAGGGCAGCTGAACACCATATATTTT.

In this sample, this clone turned up once. The chain uses TRBV7-2 and TRBJ2-7; the D gene is possibly TRBD2 (5 bases). V was cut by 4 bases and J by 5 bases, with 18 bases left in between. The germline V gene encodes CDR1 SGHTA and CDR2 FQGNSA. CDR3 length equals 15 residues. The CDR3 DNA follows: TGTGCCAGCAGCTCAGCCCTTACGGGGAGCCACGAGCAGTACTTC. Protein: CASSSALTGSHEQYF. The entire variable domain, with the rest obtained from reference TRBV7-2 and TRBJ2-7, is as follows: GAGVSQSPSNKVTEKGKDVELRCDPISGHTALYWYRQSLGQGLEFLIYFQGNSAPDKSGLPSDRFSAERTGGSVSTLTIQRTQQEDSAVYLCASSSALTGSHEQYFGPGTRLTVT.